This T cell receptor beta chain was profiled in a study of T cells in Graves' hyperthyroidism and ophthalmopathy. TCR beta CDR3 regions were amplified from RNA transcripts. During a first-round RT-PCR of the TCR CDR3, the HTBI primer set was used. A single record per CDR3 protein comes from TCRdb applying MiXCR to the multiplex PCR reads. The data hold around 450,000 distinct CDR3 sequences, with approximately 13% observed a single time. Germline V gene data show CDR1 as MDHEN and CDR2 as SYDVKM. Trimming removed 6 bases from V and 3 bases from J, with 14 bases in between. The CDR3 is 14 amino acids. In this sample, this clonotype turned up many times.

Sequencing input: blood. The clonotype originates from a woman younger than 35 with Graves' hyperthyroidism. V usage is TRBV28 and J usage is TRBJ2-5; tentatively, D is TRBD2 (6 bases). CDR3 sequence (DNA): TGTGCCAGCAGGACGGGACTCACCGAAGAGACCCAGTACTTC. It specifies CASRTGLTEETQYF.